The clone carrying this TCR beta chain showed up many times. The antigen is undetermined. The sample belongs to a study of CD8 T cells in ankylosing spondylitis. Study observations and caveats: Clones that were linked to disease were CD8+ and were relatively rare in peripheral blood.

TCRdb used MiXCR to reprocess the 5' RACE reads, holding one entry per CDR3 protein. Among about 160,000 distinct CDR3 sequences listed, approximately 20% were seen once. Per germline, CDR1 KGHDR and CDR2 SFDVKD. Trimming cost V 9 bases and J 2 bases, with 12 bases left between them. The CDR3 runs to 14 residues. The chain couples TRBV24-1 to TRBJ2-2; D remains unclear. The receptor comes from a male donor with ankylosing spondylitis or in good health (not recorded which). The specimen was blood, either unsorted or a sorted T cell fraction (not recorded which). The CDR3 bases are TGTGCCACCGGGTCTTACCGTAACACCGGGGAGCTGTTTTTT. The encoded protein is CATGSYRNTGELFF.